This TCR beta chain stems from a study of tumor-infiltrating lymphocytes in primary liver carcinoma. Study-level findings and limits: Tumors had a significantly higher top-250-clone fraction than blood (p = 0.039). Representation across all five tumor regions was limited to only about 7-24% of top clones.

From unsorted bulk tissue weighing about 17-30 mg, DNA and RNA were co-extracted. Total RNA amounting to roughly 450 ng was the source from which TCR beta cDNA was made with a constant-region primer. For TCR beta, libraries were produced by three nested multiplex PCR rounds using slightly modified ARM-PCR. Use of TRBV1-TRBV30 forward primers with a C-beta reverse primer characterized the first two PCR rounds, which lasted around 9 cycles each. In TCRdb, the multiplex PCR reads were re-called with MiXCR into one record per CDR3 protein. The sample holds some 110,000 distinct CDR3 sequences, 64% seen once. This clonotype was observed a handful of times. Antigen: not known. V lost 11 bases and J 5 bases, leaving 21 bases between the germline ends. The V gene's germline CDR1 is MDHEN and CDR2 SYDVKM. This CDR3 has 15 amino acids.

This sequence was found in a woman in her fifties or sixties with primary liver carcinoma and hepatitis B virus infection. The chain joins TRBV28 to TRBJ2-2; D uncertain. The specimen sequenced was liver tumor tissue from sampling region 3. Stated subset: tumor region T3, left-lateral pole. This CDR3 reads CASRLGLGGTGELFF. The CDR3 region has the DNA TGTGCCTCTAGGTTGGGTTTAGGTGGGACCGGGGAGCTGTTTTTT.